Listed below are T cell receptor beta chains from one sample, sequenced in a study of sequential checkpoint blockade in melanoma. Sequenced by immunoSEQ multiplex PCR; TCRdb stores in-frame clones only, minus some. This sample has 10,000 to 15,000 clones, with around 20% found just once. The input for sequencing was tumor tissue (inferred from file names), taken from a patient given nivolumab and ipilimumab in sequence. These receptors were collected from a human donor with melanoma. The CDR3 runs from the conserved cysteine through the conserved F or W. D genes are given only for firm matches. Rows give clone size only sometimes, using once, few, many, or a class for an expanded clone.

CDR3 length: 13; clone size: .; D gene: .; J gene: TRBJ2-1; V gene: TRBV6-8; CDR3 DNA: TGTGCCAGCAGTCCCGCTGGCTACAATGAGCAGTTCTTC; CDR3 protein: CASSPAGYNEQFF
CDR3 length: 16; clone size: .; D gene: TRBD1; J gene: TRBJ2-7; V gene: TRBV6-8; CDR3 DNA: TGTGCCAGCAGTTTTGATAGGGGGACAGGCGGGTACGAGCAGTACTTC; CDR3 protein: CASSFDRGTGGYEQYF
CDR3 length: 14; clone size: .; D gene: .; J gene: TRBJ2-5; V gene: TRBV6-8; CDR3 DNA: TGTGCCAGCAGTCAACTAGGCCGCCAAGAGACCCAGTACTTC; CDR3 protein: CASSQLGRQETQYF
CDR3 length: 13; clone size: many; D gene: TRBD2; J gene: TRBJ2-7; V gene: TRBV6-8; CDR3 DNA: TGTGCCACCCTCTCGGGAGGGGACTACGAGCAGTACTTC; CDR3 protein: CATLSGGDYEQYF
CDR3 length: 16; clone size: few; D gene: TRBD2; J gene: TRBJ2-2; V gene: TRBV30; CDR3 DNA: TGTGCCTGGAGTGTGGGACTAGCGGGAGTCACCGGGGAGCTGTTTTTT; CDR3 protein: CAWSVGLAGVTGELFF
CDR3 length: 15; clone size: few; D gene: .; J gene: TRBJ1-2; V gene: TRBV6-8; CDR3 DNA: TGTGCCAGCAGTTACTTCCGGGGGGATAACTATGGCTACACCTTC; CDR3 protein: CASSYFRGDNYGYTF
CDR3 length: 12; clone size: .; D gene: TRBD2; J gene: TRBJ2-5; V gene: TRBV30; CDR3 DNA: TGTGCCTGGAGTAGGCAGCGGGGTCCCCCGTACTTC; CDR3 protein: CAWSRQRGPPYF
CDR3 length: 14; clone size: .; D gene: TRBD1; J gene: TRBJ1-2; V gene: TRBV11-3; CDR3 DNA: TGTGCCAGCAGCCGGGGACAGGAAGGCTATGGCTACACCTTC; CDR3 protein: CASSRGQEGYGYTF
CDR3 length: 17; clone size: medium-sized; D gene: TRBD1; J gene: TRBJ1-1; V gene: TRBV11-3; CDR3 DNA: TGTGCCAGCAGCTTAGAGAGGGGGCTGGTGTGGGACACTGAAGCTTTCTTT; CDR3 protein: CASSLERGLVWDTEAFF
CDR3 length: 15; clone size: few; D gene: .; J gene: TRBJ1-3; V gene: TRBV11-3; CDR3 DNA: TGTGCCAGCAGCTTAGTTCCGGACTCTGGAAACACCATATATTTT; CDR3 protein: CASSLVPDSGNTIYF
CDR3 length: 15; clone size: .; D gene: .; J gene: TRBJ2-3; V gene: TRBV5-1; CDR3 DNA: TGCGCCAGCAGCCCGGAGGGCCAGGGGAGGTATACGCAGTATTTT; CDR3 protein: CASSPEGQGRYTQYF
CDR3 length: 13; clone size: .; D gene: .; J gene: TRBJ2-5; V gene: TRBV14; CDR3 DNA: TGTGCCAGCAGCCAAGTCGACCAAGAGACCCAGTACTTC; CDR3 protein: CASSQVDQETQYF
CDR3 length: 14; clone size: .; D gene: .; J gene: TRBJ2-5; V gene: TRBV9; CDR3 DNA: TGTGCCAGCAGCCCCCGACCGATAGGGGAGACCCAGTACTTC; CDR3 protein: CASSPRPIGETQYF
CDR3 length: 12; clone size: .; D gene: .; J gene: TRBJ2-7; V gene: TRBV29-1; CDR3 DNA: TGCAGCGTTTCCGGGTTCTCCTACGAGCAGTACTTC; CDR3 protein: CSVSGFSYEQYF
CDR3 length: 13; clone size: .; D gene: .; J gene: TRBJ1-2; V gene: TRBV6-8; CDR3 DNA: TGTGCCAGCAGTAACGACCCCACGTATGGCTACACCTTC; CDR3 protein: CASSNDPTYGYTF
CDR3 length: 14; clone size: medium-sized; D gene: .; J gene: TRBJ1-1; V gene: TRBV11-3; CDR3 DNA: TGTGCCAGCAGCTTAATGGGGGGTCCCAATGAAGCTTTCTTT; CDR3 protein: CASSLMGGPNEAFF
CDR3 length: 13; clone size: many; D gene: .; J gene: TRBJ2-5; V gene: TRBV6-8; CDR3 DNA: TGTGCCAGCAGTTGGCGGGCTCAAGAGACCCAGTACTTC; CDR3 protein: CASSWRAQETQYF
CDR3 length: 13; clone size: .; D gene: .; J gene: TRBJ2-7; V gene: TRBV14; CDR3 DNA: TGTGCCAGCAGCCAAGAGTCAATCTACGAGCAGTACTTC; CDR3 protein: CASSQESIYEQYF
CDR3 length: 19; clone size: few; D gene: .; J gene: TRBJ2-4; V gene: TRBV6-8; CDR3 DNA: TGTGCCAGCAGTTACTCGCAGGGTTTGGGGGTTCTAGTCAAAAACATTCAGTACTTC; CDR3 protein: CASSYSQGLGVLVKNIQYF
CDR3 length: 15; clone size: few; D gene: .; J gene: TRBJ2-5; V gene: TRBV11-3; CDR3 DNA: TGTGCCAGCAGAGCCGACATATTTGGCCAAGAGACCCAGTACTTC; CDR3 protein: CASRADIFGQETQYF
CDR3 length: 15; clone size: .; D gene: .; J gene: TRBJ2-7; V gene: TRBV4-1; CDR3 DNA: TGCGCCAGCAGCCGAGGTCGGACAGCTACCTACGAGCAGTACTTC; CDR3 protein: CASSRGRTATYEQYF
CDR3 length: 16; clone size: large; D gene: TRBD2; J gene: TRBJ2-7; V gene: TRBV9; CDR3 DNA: TGTGCCAGCAGCGTAGCGAATAGCGGGCGTCCCTACGAGCAGTACTTC; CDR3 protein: CASSVANSGRPYEQYF
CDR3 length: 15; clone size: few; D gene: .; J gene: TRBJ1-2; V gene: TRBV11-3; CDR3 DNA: TGTGCCAGCAGCTTAACAGCATTAACGAACTATGGCTACACCTTC; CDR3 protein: CASSLTALTNYGYTF
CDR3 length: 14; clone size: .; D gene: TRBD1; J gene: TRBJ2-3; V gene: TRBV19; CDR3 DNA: TGTGCCAGTTTGGGACAGATGGGCACAGATACGCAGTATTTT; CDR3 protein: CASLGQMGTDTQYF
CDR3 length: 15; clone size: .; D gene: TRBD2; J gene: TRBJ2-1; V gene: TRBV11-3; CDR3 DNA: TGTGCCAGCAGCTTAGAACTAGCGGGCTACAATGAGCAGTTCTTC; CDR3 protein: CASSLELAGYNEQFF
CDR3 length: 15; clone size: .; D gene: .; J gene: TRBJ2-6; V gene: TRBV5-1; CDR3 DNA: TGCGCCAGCAGCTTGGATTCTCCTGGGGCCAACGTCCTGACTTTC; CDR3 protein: CASSLDSPGANVLTF
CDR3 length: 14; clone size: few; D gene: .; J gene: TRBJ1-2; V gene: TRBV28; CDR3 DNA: TGTGCCAGCATCCCCCCGCCAGGCGTGGGTGGCTACACCTTC; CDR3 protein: CASIPPPGVGGYTF
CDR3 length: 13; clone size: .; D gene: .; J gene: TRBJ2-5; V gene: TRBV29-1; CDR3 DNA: TGCAGCGTTGAAAGGTCTGGACAAGAGACCCAGTACTTC; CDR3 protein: CSVERSGQETQYF
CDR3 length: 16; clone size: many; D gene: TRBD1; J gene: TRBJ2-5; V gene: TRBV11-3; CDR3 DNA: TGTGCCAGCAGCTTAGAACCAGACAGGGCATGGGAGACCCAGTACTTC; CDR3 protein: CASSLEPDRAWETQYF
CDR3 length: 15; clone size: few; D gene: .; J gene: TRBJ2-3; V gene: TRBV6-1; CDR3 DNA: TGTGCCAGCAGTGAAGGCTCGGGGGGCCAGGATACGCAGTATTTT; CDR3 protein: CASSEGSGGQDTQYF